This passage covers 2 T cell receptor beta chains from one sample sequenced in a study of cytomegalovirus exposure and HLA in healthy donors. The PCR had 60 Vbeta and 13 Jbeta primers. TCRdb's copy holds only in-frame clones and misses some; the assay was immunoSEQ multiplex PCR. Among about 160,000 clones, 84% were seen once, and the ten largest hold 1.5% to 2.5%. The sequencing input was PBMCs. The receptor source for this set is a man between 18 and 35 years old in good health and CMV-seronegative.

This sequence joins TRBV28 and TRBJ2-1, with a possible D match to TRBD1 (5 bases). The germline CDR1 and CDR2 sequences are MDHEN and SYDVKM. The CDR3 contains 13 residues. V was clipped by 1 base and J by 9 bases, with 10 bases between them. DNA of the CDR3: TGTGCCAGCAGTTTATTTCAGGGTGGTGAGCAGTTCTTC. This encodes CASSLFQGGEQFF.

V usage is TRBV11-3 and J usage is TRBJ2-1; D is possibly TRBD1 (7 bases). V lost 6 bases and J 6 bases, leaving 18 bases between the germline ends. The CDR3 consists of 15 residues. CDR1 and CDR2 from the germline V gene are SGHNT and YENEEA. CDR3 loop: CASSFQGGARNEQFF. CDR3 nucleotides: TGTGCCAGCAGTTTTCAGGGGGGCGCGCGCAATGAGCAGTTCTTC.